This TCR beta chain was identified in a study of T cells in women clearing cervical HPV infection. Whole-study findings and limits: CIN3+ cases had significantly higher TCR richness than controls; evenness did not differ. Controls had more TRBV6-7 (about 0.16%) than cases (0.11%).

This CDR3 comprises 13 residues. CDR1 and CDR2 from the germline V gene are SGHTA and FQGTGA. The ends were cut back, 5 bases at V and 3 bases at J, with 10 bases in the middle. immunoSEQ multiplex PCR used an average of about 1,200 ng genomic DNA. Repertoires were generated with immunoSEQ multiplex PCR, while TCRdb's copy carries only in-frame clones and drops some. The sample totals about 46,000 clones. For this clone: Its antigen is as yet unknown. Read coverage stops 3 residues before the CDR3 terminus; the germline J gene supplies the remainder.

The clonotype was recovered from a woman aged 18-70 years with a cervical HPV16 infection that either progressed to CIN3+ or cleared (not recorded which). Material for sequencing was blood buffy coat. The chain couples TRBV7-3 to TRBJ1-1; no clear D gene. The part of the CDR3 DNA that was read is TGTGCCAGCAGCCTCCAGGTTTACACTGAA. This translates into CASSLQVYTE. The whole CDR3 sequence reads CASSLQVYTEAFF.